Following are 2 T cell receptor beta chains from one sample sequenced in a study of cytomegalovirus exposure and HLA in healthy donors. This PCR relied on a set of 60 Vbeta primers and 13 Jbeta primers. TCRdb's table, derived via immunoSEQ multiplex PCR, lists solely in-frame clones and lacks some. The sample holds some 120,000 clones, 80% seen once. The sample taken for sequencing was PBMCs. These receptors came from a man aged 25 to 45 in good health and CMV-seropositive.

The CDR3, as DNA: TGCGCCAGCAGCCAAGCGCGTAAACCAGGGGGTACGCAGTATTTT. This encodes CASSQARKPGGTQYF. The chain uses TRBV4-1 and TRBJ2-3, with 7 bases matching TRBD1. This CDR3 is built from 15 residues. CDR1 and CDR2 (germline): MGHRA, YSYEKL. The V segment lost 1 base and the J segment 8 bases; nucleotides outside the gene matches: 9.

This rearrangement joins TRBV6-5 to TRBJ2-7, with D perhaps matching TRBD1 (6 bases). Germline V gene sequence: CDR1 MNHEY, CDR2 SVGAGI. This CDR3 contains 15 residues. Trimming stripped 6 bases from V and 1 base from J, with 16 bases between. CDR3 sequence (DNA): TGTGCCAGCAGCCCCCGGACAGCCGGATCCTACGAGCAGTACTTC. Its translation: CASSPRTAGSYEQYF.